Presented here are 24 T cell receptor beta chains from one specimen sequenced in a study of blood T cells in healthy people across ages. A second PCR, run for about 7 to 11 cycles, used a sample-barcoded 5' primer plus a J-beta primer mix. TCRdb recomputed calls from the 5' RACE reads with MiXCR, one row per CDR3 protein. Among just over 1 million distinct CDR3 sequences listed, 35% to 55% were seen once. The sample was blood. The receptors originated from a woman aged 55-70 years in good health.

The V and J genes are TRBV27 and TRBJ2-3; the D is unclear. The CDR3 sequence is 13 residues long. V shed 6 bases and J shed 5 bases, with 12 bases lying between them. Germline CDR1 reads MNHEY; CDR2 reads SMNVEV (reference sequence). CDR3 coding DNA: TGTGCCAGCAGGCGACCATTCGGAGATACGCAGTATTTT. As protein: CASRRPFGDTQYF.

V is TRBV6-1 and J is TRBJ1-1, with 9 bases matching TRBD1. After removal of 3 bases from V and 11 bases from J, the junction contained 7 bases not matched to a gene. CDR3 length equals 13 residues. Germline loops: CDR1 MNHNS, CDR2 SASEGT. CDR3 protein: CASSEGTGFKAFF. The CDR3 bases are TGTGCCAGCAGTGAGGGGACAGGGTTCAAGGCTTTCTTT.

This clonotype was found a few times. This chain connects TRBV10-3 to TRBJ1-2; 8 bases are a match to TRBD1. Germline values: CDR1 ENHRY, CDR2 SYGVKD. The CDR3 contains 13 residues. V shed 10 bases, J shed 3 bases, and the junction held 7 bases outside the gene matches. The CDR3 nucleotides read TGTGCCACCTTGACAGGGGATTACTATGGCTACACCTTC. Its protein product is CATLTGDYYGYTF.

The chain recombines TRBV12-3 or TRBV12-4 with TRBJ1-6; TRBD1 aligns across 8 bases. The CDR3 spans 13 residues. V shed 6 bases, J shed 10 bases, and the junction held 5 bases outside the gene matches. Here the CDR3 reads CASSIQGGSPLHF. In nucleotides, the CDR3 is TGTGCCAGCAGCATACAGGGGGGATCACCCCTCCACTTT.

The chain carries TRBV20-1 and TRBJ2-7, with D perhaps TRBD1 (6 bases). The CDR3 has 12 amino acids. CDR1 and CDR2 from the germline V gene are DFQATT and SNEGSKA (reference sequence). V was pared by 6 bases and J by 7 bases, with 16 bases between. In DNA, the CDR3 is TGCAGTGCAACAGGGCCCGTGGGGGAGCAGTACTTC. Its translation: CSATGPVGEQYF.

The CDR3: CASSYSGLAGLEQYF. The CDR3 DNA follows: TGTGCCAGCAGTTACTCGGGACTAGCGGGTCTCGAGCAGTACTTC. J is TRBJ2-5 and V is TRBV6-5; 12 bases map to TRBD2. The J call may be mistaken, given a closer DNA end match to TRBJ2-7. This CDR3 has 15 residues. From germline, CDR1 is MNHEY and CDR2 SVGAGI.

This clonotype was counted a few times. The chain has TRBV28 and TRBJ2-3, with TRBD2 identical over 7 bases. V gave up 1 base and J gave up 4 bases; unmatched junction bases: 11. The CDR3 has 17 amino acids. Looked up from germline, CDR1 is MDHEN and CDR2 is SYDVKM. The CDR3 DNA sequence: TGTGCCAGCAGTTTATTTCTGGGGGAGGGCCAGGCAGATACGCAGTATTTT. Protein product: CASSLFLGEGQADTQYF.

This chain links TRBV27 with TRBJ2-3; TRBD1 agrees at 9 bases. Germline trimming cut 5 bases from V and 4 bases from J; bases unmatched to any gene: 10. This CDR3 has 16 residues. In germline, CDR1 is MNHEY, CDR2 SMNVEV (reference sequence). CDR3 loop: CASSPRTGVEADTQYF. The CDR3, as DNA: TGTGCCAGCAGTCCTCGGACAGGGGTCGAGGCAGATACGCAGTATTTT.

The rearrangement joins TRBV5-1 to TRBJ2-2; weak D call: TRBD2 (6 bases). CDR1 SGHRS and CDR2 YFSETQ come from the germline V gene. The CDR3 loop spans 16 amino acids. Trimming cost V 0 bases and J 4 bases, with 13 bases left between them. The CDR3 sequence is CASSLEPGLLTGELFF. As DNA, the CDR3 is TGCGCCAGCAGCTTGGAACCGGGACTTCTCACCGGGGAGCTGTTTTTT.

For the CDR3, the DNA is TGTGCCAGCAGTTTATGGCGGGACCCAAGCTCCTACAATGAGCAGTTCTTC. Translating gives CASSLWRDPSSYNEQFF. The V and J genes are TRBV28 and TRBJ2-1; D possibly corresponds to TRBD2 (6 bases). The CDR3 length is 17 residues. V shed 0 bases and J shed 0 bases, with 12 bases lying between them. CDR1 MDHEN and CDR2 SYDVKM come from the germline V gene.

This clonotype was detected a few times. V usage is TRBV28 and J usage is TRBJ1-4, with D unclear. The V end lost 8 bases, the J end lost 0 bases, and 10 bases lay between the germline ends. The CDR3 extends over 14 amino acids. In germline, CDR1 is MDHEN, CDR2 SYDVKM. CDR3 in DNA: TGTGCCAGCCGCTCTTATTCAACTAATGAAAAACTGTTTTTT. It encodes CASRSYSTNEKLFF.

With respect to this clonotype: Mismatch with germline at one junction end may stem from a read error. The genes are TRBV5-1 and TRBJ2-1, with D tentatively TRBD1 (6 bases). This CDR3 is built from 16 residues. The germline CDR1 and CDR2 sequences are SGHRS and YFSETQ. The CDR3 spells CAGSRLGDTNYNEQFF. The CDR3 DNA follows: TGCGCCGGCAGCCGCCTAGGGGACACCAACTACAATGAGCAGTTCTTC.

A few counts support this clonotype. The chain combines TRBV29-1 with TRBJ2-3; D unresolved. Per the germline V gene, CDR1 is SQVTM and CDR2 is ANQGSEA. The V end was cut by 6 bases, the J end by 6 bases, with 10 bases between. This CDR3 has 11 amino acids. The CDR3 nucleotides read TGCAGCGTGTCGAGCGCGGATACGCAGTATTTT. Its protein product is CSVSSADTQYF.

This clonotype appeared once. With a much larger clone just one base away, this may be a read error. CDR3 coding DNA: TGTGCCAGCAGTGATATTTCGACTCGTCGGGGGCGGTTCTTC. Residues: CASSDISTRRGRFF. This sequence joins TRBV2 and TRBJ2-1; either TRBD1 or TRBD2 may fit D (6 bases each). Germline V gives CDR1 SNHLY, CDR2 FYNNEI. CDR3 size: 14 residues. The ends were cut back, 3 bases at V and 15 bases at J, with 21 bases in the middle.

The chain couples TRBV9 to TRBJ1-5; 7 bases agree with TRBD1. The CDR3 loop spans 14 amino acids. J gave up 2 bases and V 5 bases, and 4 bases lay outside the gene matches. Germline CDR1 SGDLS, CDR2 YYNGEE. CDR3: CASSDGTGNQPQHF. CDR3 in DNA: TGTGCCAGCAGTGACGGGACAGGCAATCAGCCCCAGCATTTT.

This clonotype was seen only a few times. The V and J genes are TRBV12-3 or TRBV12-4 and TRBJ2-7; D may be TRBD1 (6 bases). This CDR3 has 15 amino acids. V was trimmed by 3 bases and J by 5 bases, leaving 17 bases between them. Here the CDR3 DNA reads TGTGCCAGCAGTTTTTCGGTCAGGGGCGTCGACGAGCAGTACTTC. This sequence encodes CASSFSVRGVDEQYF.

This chain joins TRBV6-6 and TRBJ2-5, with D uncertain. Germline CDR1 and CDR2: MNHNY and SVGAGI (reference sequence). Trimming cost V 5 bases and J 5 bases, with 9 bases left between them. The CDR3 length is 12 residues. CDR3 bases: TGTGCCAGCAGTACCATCGGGGAGACCCAGTACTTC. Translation: CASSTIGETQYF.

The chain joins TRBV6-2 or TRBV6-3 to TRBJ2-1, with 12 bases aligning to TRBD2. J lost 16 bases, V lost 0 bases, and 7 bases had no gene match. The CDR3 loop spans 14 amino acids. Germline lookup yields CDR1 MNHEY and CDR2 SVGEGT. In DNA, the CDR3 is TGTGCCAGCAGTTACTCGACTAGCGGGAGATTTAGTTTCTTC. This translates into CASSYSTSGRFSFF.

The chain recombines TRBV10-3 with TRBJ1-5; possible D gene TRBD1, 5 bases. Trimming shortened V by 6 bases and J by 7 bases, and 16 bases separated the two germline ends. This CDR3 region has 14 residues. Germline V lookup: CDR1 ENHRY, CDR2 SYGVKD. In DNA form, the CDR3 reads TGTGCCATCAGAGAAGGGACGGTGGGGCAGCCCCAGCATTTT. It specifies CAIREGTVGQPQHF.

About this clonotype itself: Relative to the germline gene, one junction end is altered; a read error may explain this. The V call is TRBV15, the J call TRBJ2-3; the match to TRBD1 covers 10 bases. CDR1 and CDR2 (germline): LNHNV, YYDKDF (reference sequence). This CDR3 spans 16 amino acids. CDR3 protein: CATSGYDRGLEDMQYF. The CDR3 DNA reads as TGTGCCACCAGCGGTTATGACAGGGGGCTTGAAGATATGCAGTATTTT. The whole variable domain, filled in from reference TRBV15 and TRBJ2-3, reads DAMVIQNPRYQVTQFGKPVTLSCSQTLNHNVMYWYQQKSSQAPKLLFHYYDKDFNNEADTPDNFQSRRPNTSFCFLDIRSPGLGDTAMYLCATSGYDRGLEDMQYFGPGTRLTVL.

The sample holds a few counts of this clonotype. The J gene is TRBJ2-2, the V gene TRBV18, with D perhaps matching TRBD2 (6 bases). This CDR3 is built from 14 residues. Germline V gene sequence: CDR1 KGHSH, CDR2 LQKENI. The germline V and J ends were trimmed by 2 bases and 4 bases, with 8 bases remaining between them. CDR3 residues: CASSPTSPTGELFF. The DNA of the CDR3 is TGTGCCAGCTCACCAACTAGCCCCACCGGGGAGCTGTTTTTT.

A few counts support this clonotype. The CDR3 region is CASSLDGTEQETQYF. In nucleotides, the CDR3 is TGTGCCAGCAGCTTAGATGGGACAGAACAAGAGACCCAGTACTTC. The chain employs TRBV7-2 and TRBJ2-5; 7 nucleotides line up with TRBD1. The CDR3 contains 15 residues. Trimming cost V 1 base and J 2 bases; bases outside gene matches: 4. The germline V gene encodes CDR1 SGHTA and CDR2 FQGNSA. The complete variable domain, with remaining parts taken from reference TRBV7-2 and TRBJ2-5, reads GAGVSQSPSNKVTEKGKDVELRCDPISGHTALYWYRQSLGQGLEFLIYFQGNSAPDKSGLPSDRFSAERTGGSVSTLTIQRTQQEDSAVYLCASSLDGTEQETQYFGPGTRLLVL.

The chain is built from TRBV11-2 and TRBJ1-4; 7 bases match TRBD1. The CDR3 totals 14 residues. Losses at the gene ends were 2 bases for V and 8 bases for J; bases not matched to a gene: 5. CDR1 is SGHAT, CDR2 FQNNGV, per germline. The CDR3 bases are TGTGCCAGCAGCTTAAAGGGGGCAGGCGAAAAACTGTTTTTT. This sequence encodes CASSLKGAGEKLFF.

This clonotype turned up a few times. The chain uses TRBV6-5 and TRBJ2-7; a possible D gene is TRBD2 (6 bases). Germline V gives CDR1 MNHEY, CDR2 SVGAGI. V shed 2 bases and J shed 7 bases, with 15 bases lying between them. CDR3 length: 14 amino acids. In DNA form, the CDR3 reads TGTGCCAGCAGTTACGGCTCGGCTCGGGGGGAGCAGTACTTC. The encoded protein is CASSYGSARGEQYF.